This T cell receptor (beta chain) was identified during a study of control samples from healthy donors and cancer patients. Sequenced by immunoSEQ multiplex PCR; TCRdb stores in-frame clones only, minus some. The data show approximately 90,000 clones, approximately 95% seen once. The CDR3 loop spans 13 amino acids. V was trimmed by 9 bases and J by 2 bases, leaving 11 bases between them. Per the germline V gene, CDR1 is LNHDA and CDR2 is SQIVND (reference sequence). The chain has TRBV19 and TRBJ2-1; the D call may be TRBD1 or TRBD2 (5 bases each). The sequenced sample consisted of blood. The TCR comes from a woman in her 30s in good health. CDR3 nucleotides: TGTGCCAGCCGGGACCTCGCCTACAATGAGCAGTTCTTC. Its protein is CASRDLAYNEQFF.